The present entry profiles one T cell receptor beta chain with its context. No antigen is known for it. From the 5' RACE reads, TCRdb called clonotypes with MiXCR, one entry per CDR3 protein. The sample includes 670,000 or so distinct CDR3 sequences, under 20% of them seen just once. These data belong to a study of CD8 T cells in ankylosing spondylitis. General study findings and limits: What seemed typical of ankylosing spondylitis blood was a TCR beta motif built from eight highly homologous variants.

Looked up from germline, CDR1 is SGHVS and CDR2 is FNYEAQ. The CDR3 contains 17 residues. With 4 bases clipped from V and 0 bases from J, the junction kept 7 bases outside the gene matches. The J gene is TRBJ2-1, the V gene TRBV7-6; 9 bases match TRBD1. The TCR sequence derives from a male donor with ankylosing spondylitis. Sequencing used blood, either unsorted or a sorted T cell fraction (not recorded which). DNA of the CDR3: TGTGCCAGCAGCTCCCGCGGACAGGGGAGCTCCTACAATGAGCAGTTCTTC. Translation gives CASSSRGQGSSYNEQFF.